This passage covers 14 T cell receptor beta chains from one sample sequenced in a study of blood T cell repertoires in COVID-19. Measured with immunoSEQ multiplex PCR; TCRdb has only the in-frame clones, and not every one. The repertoire has about 310,000 clones, 87% of them found once; the top ten carry about 2.3%. What was sequenced was peripheral blood. Every receptor here comes from a man aged 18 to 35 with active or convalescent COVID-19.

The chain combines TRBV10-2 with TRBJ2-1; 9 bases align to TRBD2. After removal of 4 bases from V and 5 bases from J, the junction contained 3 bases not matched to a gene. The CDR3 is made up of 14 amino acids. Germline-derived CDR1 and CDR2 are WSHSY and SAAADI. CDR3 bases: TGCGCCAGCAGTGGGCTAGCGGGGAACAATGAGCAGTTCTTC. It yields the protein CASSGLAGNNEQFF.

CDR3 DNA sequence: TGTGCCAGCAGTGAACCCGGGGTGGGAGATACGCAGTATTTT. It is translated as CASSEPGVGDTQYF. V and J are TRBV2 and TRBJ2-3, with D tentatively TRBD2 (5 bases). The ends were cut back, 2 bases at V and 5 bases at J, with 11 bases in the middle. The CDR3 spans 14 residues. CDR1 and CDR2 from the germline V gene are SNHLY and FYNNEI.

The CDR3: CASSLGQRGGGELFF. The CDR3 DNA sequence: TGTGCCAGCAGTTTGGGACAACGGGGTGGCGGGGAGCTGTTTTTT. The gene calls are TRBV27 and TRBJ2-2, with TRBD1 as a possible D gene (6 bases). Per germline, CDR1 MNHEY and CDR2 SMNVEV (reference sequence). Trimming took off 3 bases at V and 7 bases at J, with 15 bases between the two ends. This CDR3 has 15 amino acids.

The rearrangement uses TRBV10-3 and TRBJ1-5; possible D gene TRBD1, 5 bases. The germline V gene encodes CDR1 ENHRY and CDR2 SYGVKD. V gave up 11 bases and J gave up 3 bases, with 17 bases separating them. This CDR3 spans 14 amino acids. In DNA form, the CDR3 reads TGTGCCCCCACTCAGCGACAGCTCAATCAGCCCCAGCATTTT. Its translation: CAPTQRQLNQPQHF.

The chain uses TRBV5-1 and TRBJ2-4; 10 bases line up with TRBD2. This CDR3 comprises 18 residues. The junction had 15 bases not matched to a gene; V was cut back by 0 bases and J by 9 bases. Germline lookup yields CDR1 SGHRS and CDR2 YFSETQ. The CDR3 DNA sequence: TGCGCCAGCAGCTTGGAACCACACGTAGGGACTAGCGCTCGCATTCAGTACTTC. Its protein product is CASSLEPHVGTSARIQYF.

The genes are TRBV6-5 and TRBJ2-7; 14 nucleotides line up with TRBD2. V trimming: 2 bases; J trimming: 6 bases; junction bases outside the gene matches: 3. Germline CDR1 and CDR2: MNHEY and SVGAGI. CDR3 length equals 15 residues. This chain's CDR3 is CASSYPGLAGVEQYF. CDR3 coding DNA: TGTGCCAGCAGTTACCCGGGACTAGCGGGAGTCGAGCAGTACTTC.

V usage is TRBV19 and J usage is TRBJ1-2, with 8 nucleotides matching TRBD1. CDR1 and CDR2 (germline): LNHDA, SQIVND (reference sequence). J was trimmed by 3 bases and V by 6 bases; bases with no gene match: 18. CDR3 length: 18 amino acids. CDR3: CASSYKNGQGPQHYGYTF. CDR3 in DNA: TGTGCCAGTAGCTATAAGAATGGACAGGGTCCACAGCACTATGGCTACACCTTC.

The V call is TRBV3-1 (or the pseudogene TRBV3-2), the J call TRBJ1-3, with unresolved D. The CDR3 totals 14 residues. Germline V CDR1 and CDR2: LGHDT, YNNKEL (reference sequence). V gave up 1 base and J gave up 4 bases, with 8 bases separating them. CDR3 region: CASSQGEAGNTIYF. The CDR3, as DNA: TGTGCCAGCAGCCAAGGGGAGGCAGGAAACACCATATATTTT.

In nucleotides, the CDR3 is TGCGCCAGCAGTCTCGACAGGGGATGGTATGGCTACACCTTC. Amino acid sequence: CASSLDRGWYGYTF. J is TRBJ1-2 and V is TRBV10-2; 8 bases match TRBD1. The V segment lost 5 bases and the J segment 5 bases; nucleotides outside the gene matches: 7. The germline gives CDR1 WSHSY, CDR2 SAAADI. CDR3 length: 14 residues.

The sample holds a few counts of this clone. Here the CDR3 reads CATSRHRARTEAFF. CDR3 coding DNA: TGTGCCACCAGCAGACACAGGGCTCGTACTGAAGCTTTCTTT. V usage is TRBV15 and J usage is TRBJ1-1, with D perhaps TRBD1 (6 bases). V was shortened by 2 bases and J by 5 bases, with 12 bases between the two germline ends. The germline gives CDR1 LNHNV, CDR2 YYDKDF (reference sequence). This CDR3 has 14 amino acids.

This clone was counted between two and nine times. The chain is built from TRBV7-9 and TRBJ1-4; tentatively, D is TRBD1 (5 bases). CDR1 is SEHNR, CDR2 FQNEAQ, per germline (reference sequence). The CDR3 is 17 residues long. Trimming cost V 2 bases and J 6 bases, with 19 bases left between them. The CDR3, as DNA: TGTGCCAGCAGCTTATCGTCTGGGGGGTACACCCATGAAAAACTGTTTTTT. This translates into CASSLSSGGYTHEKLFF.

V and J are TRBV19 and TRBJ1-1; 10 bases match TRBD1. Losses at the gene ends were 9 bases for V and 12 bases for J; bases not matched to a gene: 10. The CDR3 is made up of 12 amino acids. From germline, CDR1 is LNHDA and CDR2 SQIVND (reference sequence). CDR3 protein: CASSHGTGVTFF. The CDR3 DNA reads TGTGCCAGCTCCCACGGGACAGGGGTGACTTTCTTT.

The chain uses TRBV11-3 and TRBJ2-1; D call uncertain. CDR3 size: 13 residues. V was shortened by 5 bases and J by 10 bases, with 15 bases between the two germline ends. Germline V gene data show CDR1 as SGHNT and CDR2 as YENEEA. The CDR3 region has the DNA TGTGCCAGCAGCCCCCGTCGGAGAGGCGAGCAGTTCTTC. Its protein product is CASSPRRRGEQFF. Using reference TRBV11-3 and TRBJ2-1 for the parts outside the CDR3, the full variable domain is EAGVVQSPRYKIIEKKQPVAFWCNPISGHNTLYWYLQNLGQGPELLIRYENEEAVDDSQLPKDRFSAERLKGVDSTLKIQPAELGDSAVYLCASSPRRRGEQFFGPGTRLTVL.

The V call is TRBV7-6, the J call TRBJ2-3, with TRBD2 identical over 7 bases. Unmatched junction bases numbered 11, after V lost 2 bases and J lost 3 bases. The CDR3 totals 17 residues. Germline loops: CDR1 SGHVS, CDR2 FNYEAQ. Here the CDR3 DNA reads TGTGCCAGCAGCTTATTCGGCGGGGGTTCGGTTACAGATACGCAGTATTTT. Its protein is CASSLFGGGSVTDTQYF.